The clone carrying this TCR beta chain was detected only once. Antigen specificity is unknown. The data were taken from a study of long-term antiretroviral therapy in people with HIV. About the study: Specimens dating back about a decade before the 2015 immediate-ART recommendation are the oldest included. Study results and caveats: Against controls, HIV repertoires showed narrower ranges of CDR3 length. Every time point showed a repertoire led by clones expanded before ART.

immunoSEQ v3.0 was run at survey level. Libraries were prepared by immunoSEQ multiplex PCR; TCRdb keeps only in-frame clonotypes and omits some of them. The sample gives around 25,000 clones, approximately 77% of which show up once; about 5% is in the top ten. Germline assignment: CDR1 MNHNS and CDR2 SASEGT. V was trimmed by 7 bases and J by 0 bases, leaving 0 bases between them. CDR3 length equals 10 residues. Before DNA extraction, about 0.95-10 million cryopreserved PBMC were held in the samples. The chain has TRBV6-1 and TRBJ1-1; D remains ambiguous. Sequencing was performed on unsorted PBMCs, taken 4.4 years after starting antiretroviral therapy. This receptor was identified in a man aged 25-40 years with HIV. CDR3 region: CASMNTEAFF. The CDR3 coding sequence is TGTGCCAGCATGAACACTGAAGCTTTCTTT.